A single sample gave rise to the 15 T cell receptor beta chains below, sequenced in a study of human T cells and chemical hapten exposure. TCRdb re-analysed the RACE reads in MiXCR, keeping a single row per CDR3 protein. This repertoire shows 39,000 or so distinct CDR3 sequences, over 3.5% found once; its top ten account for 20% to 30%. The time point is: patch test 1, 2 weeks after DPC sensitization. Treatment here: therapeutic diphenylcyclopropenone sensitization with weekly scalp DPC. Researchers extracted total RNA from unfractionated whole blood. Source: whole blood, taken in connection with sensitization to the hapten diphenylcyclopropenone (DPC). These receptors all stem from a man aged 45-60 years with alopecia areata. Some clones in this sample may be carry-over from other donors' samples.

This clonotype occurred many times. The V and J genes are TRBV24-1 and TRBJ2-1, with TRBD2 identical over 7 bases. In germline, CDR1 is KGHDR, CDR2 SFDVKD. This CDR3 is 16 amino acids long. J gave up 9 bases and V 0 bases, and 10 bases lay outside the gene matches. Here the CDR3 reads CATSDLSLAERGEQFF. CDR3 nucleotides: TGTGCCACCAGTGATTTGAGTCTAGCGGAGAGAGGTGAGCAGTTCTTC.

The chain links TRBV7-2 to TRBJ1-1, with TRBD1 matching 7 bases. J was trimmed by 4 bases and V by 1 base; bases with no gene match: 6. This CDR3 has 15 residues. CDR1 SGHTA and CDR2 FQGNSA come from the germline V gene. CDR3 sequence reads: CASSLEAQGGTEAFF. Written as DNA, the CDR3 is TGTGCCAGCAGCTTAGAAGCCCAGGGGGGCACTGAAGCTTTCTTT.

Many counts were recorded for this clonotype. The CDR3 region has the DNA TGTGCCAGCAGCTCATCCGGGACAGGGAACGCAGATACGCAGTATTTT. This sequence encodes CASSSSGTGNADTQYF. The chain has TRBV7-3 and TRBJ2-3, with TRBD1 identical over 9 bases. Per the germline V gene, CDR1 is SGHTA and CDR2 is FQGTGA. The V segment lost 4 bases and the J segment 4 bases; nucleotides outside the gene matches: 9. This CDR3 contains 16 residues.

This clonotype was picked up many times. The J gene is TRBJ2-2, the V gene TRBV7-2, with no clear D. From germline, CDR1 is SGHTA and CDR2 FQGNSA. The CDR3 totals 15 residues. V lost 2 bases, J lost 2 bases, and 9 bases lay in between. CDR3 protein: CASSLSQINTGELFF. The CDR3 DNA reads TGTGCCAGCAGCTTATCACAGATTAACACCGGGGAGCTGTTTTTT.

The rearrangement joins TRBV6-5 to TRBJ1-1; D unresolved. V was trimmed by 0 bases and J by 3 bases, leaving 14 bases between them. CDR3 length: 16 residues. The germline V gene has CDR1 MNHEY and CDR2 SVGAGI. CDR3 loop: CASSYSFGRSYTEAFF. The CDR3 DNA reads TGTGCCAGCAGTTACTCGTTCGGACGGTCTTACACTGAAGCTTTCTTT.

This clonotype has a count of ten or more. This chain connects TRBV5-1 to TRBJ2-7, with D perhaps TRBD1 (6 bases). V lost 3 bases and J lost 0, with 7 bases in between. Germline CDR1 reads SGHRS; CDR2 reads YFSETQ. The CDR3 sequence is 13 residues long. CDR3 amino acids: CASSSDSSYEQYF. Written as DNA, the CDR3 is TGCGCCAGCAGCTCGGACAGCTCCTACGAGCAGTACTTC.

In this sample, this clonotype turned up many times. CDR3 region: CASGSHRTSYGELFF. The CDR3 DNA follows: TGTGCTAGTGGTTCCCATAGGACTAGCTACGGGGAGCTGTTTTTT. The rearrangement joins TRBV12-5 to TRBJ2-2, with 8 positions matching TRBD2. The J segment lost 7 bases and the V segment lost 4 bases, leaving 8 bases of the junction unmatched. CDR3 length: 15 residues. The germline V gene encodes CDR1 LGHNT and CDR2 FRNRAP.

This clonotype has a count of ten or more. The rearrangement uses TRBV29-1 and TRBJ2-6; possible D gene TRBD1, 6 bases. The CDR3 is 14 amino acids. Germline V gene lookup returns CDR1 SQVTM and CDR2 ANQGSEA. V was shortened by 7 bases and J by 1 base, with 11 bases between the two germline ends. Here the CDR3 reads CSASQGSGANVLTF. The CDR3 DNA reads as TGCAGCGCAAGTCAGGGGTCTGGGGCCAACGTCCTGACTTTC.

At least ten counts were recorded for this clonotype. The gene calls are TRBV20-1 and TRBJ2-3; D ambiguous. Between the trimmed V and J ends, which lost 5 bases and 0 bases, there was a span of 12 bases. Germline assignment: CDR1 DFQATT and CDR2 SNEGSKA (reference sequence). The CDR3 is 14 residues long. CDR3 protein: CSAPKQPSTDTQYF. The CDR3 DNA is TGCAGTGCTCCGAAACAGCCTAGCACAGATACGCAGTATTTT.

This clonotype was counted at least ten times. The chain recombines TRBV11-2 with TRBJ1-1, with D uncertain. Germline V gene lookup returns CDR1 SGHAT and CDR2 FQNNGV. V gave up 7 bases and J gave up 11 bases, with 20 bases separating them. This CDR3 has 13 amino acids. CDR3 coding DNA: TGTGCCAGCACCTCCATGGGAGGGAGGGTGGCTTTCTTT. Encoded protein: CASTSMGGRVAFF.

This clonotype was counted ten times or more. The rearrangement uses TRBV4-1 and TRBJ2-3; weak D call: TRBD1 (6 bases). CDR1 is MGHRA and CDR2 is YSYEKL in the germline V gene. V was pared by 0 bases and J by 2 bases, with 18 bases between. This CDR3 is 18 amino acids long. Written as DNA, the CDR3 is TGCGCCAGCAGCCAAGATTCGACAAACAGGGCGCTCACAGATACGCAGTATTTT. This translates into CASSQDSTNRALTDTQYF.

The chain has TRBV6-5 and TRBJ2-5; the match to TRBD1 covers 10 bases. The V gene end was trimmed by 5 bases and the J gene end by 4 bases; junction bases not matched to a gene: 4. This CDR3 comprises 14 residues. Germline CDR1 reads MNHEY; CDR2 reads SVGAGI. The CDR3 region is CASSPTGGRETQYF. DNA for the CDR3: TGTGCCAGCAGTCCGACAGGGGGCCGAGAGACCCAGTACTTC.

The chain combines TRBV4-2 with TRBJ1-2; the D gene is possibly TRBD1 (6 bases). The V end lost 2 bases, the J end lost 0 bases, and 10 bases lay between the germline ends. Germline lookup yields CDR1 LGHNA and CDR2 YNFKEQ. This CDR3 comprises 15 residues. CDR3 bases: TGTGCCAGCAGCCAAAACAGGGATTCTAACTATGGCTACACCTTC. Encoded protein: CASSQNRDSNYGYTF.

This clonotype was detected a few times. The V and J genes are TRBV7-3 and TRBJ1-6, with TRBD1 matching 8 bases. V shed 2 bases, J shed 9 bases, and the junction held 6 bases outside the gene matches. This CDR3 is built from 15 residues. The germline V gene encodes CDR1 SGHTA and CDR2 FQGTGA. The CDR3 reads CASSLDRGTGSPLHF. Here the CDR3 DNA reads TGTGCCAGCAGCTTAGACAGGGGCACAGGTTCACCCCTCCACTTT.

There are many counts of this clonotype. The chain couples TRBV20-1 to TRBJ2-7, with TRBD1 matching 12 bases. Germline V gives CDR1 DFQATT, CDR2 SNEGSKA (reference sequence). J was trimmed by 1 base and V by 3 bases; bases with no gene match: 7. This CDR3 contains 16 residues. CDR3 in DNA: TGCAGTGCTAGGGGGTCGGGACAGGGGGCTTCCTACGAGCAGTACTTC. Encoded protein: CSARGSGQGASYEQYF.